The next 18 T cell receptor beta chains were all read from a single sample in a study of T cell changes during pregnancy in multiple sclerosis. This table comes from immunoSEQ multiplex PCR, and its TCRdb copy is limited to in-frame clones, with some not included. This table holds roughly 57,000 clones, about nine tenths found once. Specimen: peripheral blood, collected in the first trimester of pregnancy. Receptor source: a female donor with multiple sclerosis, enrolled in a pregnancy study.

The chain joins TRBV16 to TRBJ2-2, with TRBD1 identical over 8 bases. Trimming cost V 4 bases and J 4 bases; bases outside gene matches: 5. This CDR3 has 15 residues. Germline V CDR1 and CDR2: KGHSY, FQNENV. CDR3 region: CASSRMTGVTGELFF. Written as DNA, the CDR3 is TGTGCCAGCAGCCGCATGACAGGGGTCACCGGGGAGCTGTTTTTT.

This clone was seen just once. The chain carries TRBV5-1 and TRBJ1-5; 7 bases align to TRBD1. The CDR3 is 14 residues long. The trim removed 4 bases at V and 4 bases at J, leaving 5 bases unmatched. Per the germline V gene, CDR1 is SGHRS and CDR2 is YFSETQ. The CDR3 loop reads CASSQGQLNQPQHF. The CDR3 DNA is TGCGCCAGCAGCCAGGGACAGTTAAATCAGCCCCAGCATTTT.

The V call is TRBV7-2, the J call TRBJ2-3; D is perhaps TRBD1 (5 bases). There are 15 residues in the CDR3. Germline CDR1 reads SGHTA; CDR2 reads FQGNSA. V was clipped by 5 bases and J by 2 bases, with 14 bases between them. The CDR3 spells CASSPQGFFTDTQYF. DNA for the CDR3: TGTGCCAGCAGCCCCCAGGGATTTTTCACAGATACGCAGTATTTT.

The CDR3 DNA follows: TGCGCCAGCAGCTTGGGGCGGAATACAGGGGATGAGCAGTTCTTC. It specifies CASSLGRNTGDEQFF. The chain couples TRBV5-1 to TRBJ2-1; TRBD1 matches at 7 bases. This CDR3 has 15 residues. The V segment lost 0 bases and the J segment 8 bases; nucleotides outside the gene matches: 8. Germline V gene lookup returns CDR1 SGHRS and CDR2 YFSETQ.

This chain uses TRBV6-1 with TRBJ2-3, with D possibly being TRBD2 (7 bases). This CDR3 is built from 13 residues. Trimming pared 6 bases from V and 8 bases from J, leaving 15 bases between. Germline assignment: CDR1 MNHNS and CDR2 SASEGT. The CDR3: CASSTTGRGTQYF. CDR3 in DNA: TGTGCCAGCAGCACAACAGGGAGGGGTACGCAGTATTTT.

This clone counts as medium-sized. The chain carries TRBV6-1 and TRBJ1-2, with D hard to call. Trimming removed 1 base from V and 4 bases from J, with 10 bases in between. This CDR3 is 14 amino acids long. Germline-derived CDR1 and CDR2 are MNHNS and SASEGT. CDR3 sequence: CASSEGPETYGYTF. Here the CDR3 DNA reads TGTGCCAGCAGTGAAGGGCCGGAGACCTATGGCTACACCTTC.

This clone was seen only once. CDR3 DNA: TGCGCCAGCAGCCTAGACTATCACTATGGCTACACCTTC. Translation: CASSLDYHYGYTF. This chain uses TRBV4-1 with TRBJ1-2; D gene uncertain. The length of the CDR3 is 13 residues. The germline CDR1 and CDR2 sequences are MGHRA and YSYEKL. Trimming shortened V by 4 bases and J by 3 bases, and 9 bases separated the two germline ends.

This chain joins TRBV9 and TRBJ2-7; 7 bases align to TRBD2. Germline loops: CDR1 SGDLS, CDR2 YYNGEE. CDR3 size: 16 residues. J lost 1 base, V lost 0 bases, and 7 bases had no gene match. The CDR3 loop is CASSVGVAGVSYEQYF. In nucleotides, the CDR3 is TGTGCCAGCAGCGTAGGCGTAGCGGGCGTTTCCTACGAGCAGTACTTC.

In this sample, this clone turned up once. The rearrangement joins TRBV27 to TRBJ2-3; TRBD1 aligns across 8 bases. Germline V CDR1 and CDR2: MNHEY, SMNVEV (reference sequence). This CDR3 contains 14 residues. V lost 3 bases, J lost 2 bases, and 1 base stayed unmatched. In DNA form, the CDR3 reads TGTGCCAGCAGTTTGGACAGGGACACAGATACGCAGTATTTT. Protein product: CASSLDRDTDTQYF.

The genes are TRBV21-1 and TRBJ2-5; no DNA check was done on the table's D call, TRBD2. TRBV21-1 is a documented pseudogene. This CDR3 has 16 amino acids. The DNA of the CDR3 is TGTGCCAGCAGCAAAAAGAGGGAACAGTTTCAAGAGACCCAGTACTTC. Its translation: CASSKKREQFQETQYF.

The rearrangement uses TRBV6-5 and TRBJ2-3; the match to TRBD2 covers 10 bases. V lost 6 bases and J lost 5; bases outside the gene matches: 5. The CDR3 runs 14 residues. From germline, CDR1 is MNHEY and CDR2 SVGAGI. The CDR3 nucleotides read TGTGCCAGCAGCCCCATAGCGGGAGGAGATACGCAGTATTTT. Residues: CASSPIAGGDTQYF.

This clone turned up a few times. The chain couples TRBV30 to TRBJ2-1; TRBD2 might be the D (6 bases). Germline V lookup: CDR1 GTSNPN, CDR2 SVGIG (reference sequence). V was trimmed by 0 bases and J by 14 bases, leaving 14 bases between them. CDR3 size: 12 residues. CDR3 bases: TGTGCCTGGAGTGTACGACCGAGGAGGGAGTTCTTC. Translating gives CAWSVRPRREFF.

V is TRBV28 and J is TRBJ1-4, with TRBD1 as a possible D gene (6 bases). CDR1 is MDHEN, CDR2 SYDVKM, per germline. Trimming took 7 bases from V and 4 from J, leaving 16 bases between them. The CDR3 covers 15 residues. The DNA of the CDR3 is TGTGCCAGCAAGTCTGGGGGCGCTTATAATGAAAAACTGTTTTTT. Its translation is CASKSGGAYNEKLFF.

The chain combines TRBV5-6 with TRBJ1-5; D ambiguous. The CDR3 loop spans 14 amino acids. CDR1 and CDR2 from the germline V gene are SGHDT and YYEEEE. Trimming pared 0 bases from V and 0 bases from J, leaving 4 bases between. As DNA, the CDR3 is TGTGCCAGCAGCTTGGGCTATAGCAATCAGCCCCAGCATTTT. The encoded protein is CASSLGYSNQPQHF.

This clone turned up a few times. This chain joins TRBV30 and TRBJ1-1; 9 bases are a match to TRBD1. CDR3 length equals 13 residues. Germline trimming cut 4 bases from V and 6 bases from J; bases unmatched to any gene: 6. Germline V lookup: CDR1 GTSNPN, CDR2 SVGIG (reference sequence). CDR3 in amino acids: CAWTGQGHPEAFF. Written as DNA, the CDR3 is TGTGCCTGGACGGGACAGGGTCACCCTGAAGCTTTCTTT.

The rearrangement links TRBV7-2 to TRBJ2-7; tentative D call: TRBD2 (5 bases). The CDR3 has 14 amino acids. The V end was cut by 2 bases, the J end by 11 bases, with 19 bases between. Germline-derived CDR1 and CDR2 are SGHTA and FQGNSA. The chain's CDR3 is CASSLRTDNYAKYF. For the CDR3, the DNA is TGTGCCAGCAGCTTAAGGACTGATAACTACGCGAAGTACTTC.

The CDR3 protein is CASSLAPTLAGSNEQFF. In DNA, the CDR3 is TGTGCCAGCAGCTTAGCGCCCACACTAGCGGGGAGCAATGAGCAGTTCTTC. The rearrangement links TRBV7-2 to TRBJ2-1, with 10 bases aligning to TRBD2. The CDR3 contains 17 residues. In germline, CDR1 is SGHTA, CDR2 FQGNSA. V lost 0 bases, J lost 6 bases, and 8 bases stayed unmatched.

This clone is medium-sized within its sample. The V call is TRBV10-2, the J call TRBJ1-5; 9 bases fit TRBD1. Germline values: CDR1 WSHSY, CDR2 SAAADI. The junction had 7 bases not matched to a gene; V was cut back by 11 bases and J by 5 bases. The CDR3 extends over 13 amino acids. This chain's CDR3 is CAAAGQGHQPQHF. Here the CDR3 DNA reads TGCGCCGCTGCGGGACAGGGCCATCAGCCCCAGCATTTT.